These T cell receptor beta chains were read from a single sample in a study of identical twins. A single record per CDR3 protein comes from TCRdb applying MiXCR to the 5' RACE reads. The sample contains 1,800,000 or so distinct CDR3 sequences, about 30% of which appear only once. The sample consisted of cord blood. The receptors here all came from a newborn girl in good health. CDR3s leave out the opening cysteine and the closing phenylalanine or tryptophan.

j_call v_call cdr3_aa
TRBJ2-5 TRBV29-1 SVNRIPHEQY
TRBJ1-1 TRBV20-1 SCTLGPSRTEAF
TRBJ1-5 TRBV2 ASGQGARQPQH
TRBJ2-4 TRBV4-1 ASSQVGGLAGVGAKNIQY
TRBJ2-7 TRBV20-1 SASTGNYEQY
TRBJ2-3 TRBV20-1 SADAYTGITDTQY
TRBJ2-7 TRBV27 ASSSLATSYEQY
TRBJ2-3 TRBV2 ASRRDSASTDTQY
TRBJ2-3 TRBV10-3 AISAGTGGADTQY
TRBJ1-5 TRBV20-1 SARTTGNQPQH
TRBJ2-7 TRBV25-1 ASSEYSSGGLSYEQY
TRBJ2-7 TRBV5-1 ASSISGGEQY
TRBJ2-7 TRBV7-9 ASSFIGGFIYEQY
TRBJ1-2 TRBV5-6 ASSSTTAPGYT
TRBJ2-7 TRBV4-2 ASSQGQGRNNEQY
TRBJ2-1 TRBV6-6 ASSYSTQGQEF
TRBJ2-7 TRBV5-5 ASSGDWTDSYEQY
TRBJ1-6 TRBV3-1 ASSQGDGNSPLH
TRBJ2-1 TRBV28 ASSLPSGSLNEQF
TRBJ2-1 TRBV27 ASSNSSRDEQF
TRBJ2-7 TRBV7-9 ASSLSPGGLKYYEQY
TRBJ1-4 TRBV10-3 AISGTTNEKLF
TRBJ2-3 TRBV10-3 AISESGVAGYTDTQY
TRBJ2-5 TRBV2 ATASTLAGDEQY
TRBJ1-6 TRBV5-5 ASSLAPGRNSPLH
TRBJ1-1 TRBV20-1 SAGGRAGAF
TRBJ1-1 TRBV19 ASTRQGAMNTEAF
NA TRBV2 ASSVNLAGETQY
TRBJ1-2 TRBV3-1 ASSQTGIPTGGYT
TRBJ2-6 TRBV20-1 SARDVRGHVLT
TRBJ2-5 TRBV7-2 ASSFRLEHTTQY
TRBJ1-1 TRBV20-1 SARRTVFMNTEAF
TRBJ1-5 TRBV28 ASSFNPFQPQH
TRBJ2-3 TRBV20-1 SATGTTPWDTQY
TRBJ2-5 TRBV20-1 SARGLAGRQETQY